This T cell receptor beta chain was captured by sequencing in a study of cytomegalovirus exposure and HLA in healthy donors. J gave up 3 bases and V 5 bases, and 13 bases lay outside the gene matches. This CDR3 is built from 16 residues. The germline gives CDR1 MNHEY, CDR2 SMNVEV (reference sequence). The PCR had 60 Vbeta and 13 Jbeta primers. Repertoires were generated with immunoSEQ multiplex PCR, while TCRdb's copy carries only in-frame clones and drops some. This sample has around 140,000 clones, with around 80% found just once. The chain links TRBV27 to TRBJ2-7; 7 positions agree with TRBD2. This clonotype originated in a woman between 18 and 29 years old in good health and CMV-seronegative. Input material: PBMCs. CDR3 DNA sequence: TGTGCCAGCAGTCCGTCACTAGCGAGCCTCCACTACGAGCAGTACTTC. Encoded protein: CASSPSLASLHYEQYF.